These T cell receptor beta chains were read from a single sample in a study of cytomegalovirus exposure and HLA in healthy donors. Measured with immunoSEQ multiplex PCR; TCRdb has only the in-frame clones, and not every one. The sample has 120,000 to 150,000 clones; roughly 77% are singletons. Sequenced input: PBMCs. All receptors come from a woman aged 25-40 years in good health and CMV-seronegative. The CDR3 runs from the conserved cysteine through the conserved F or W. The D gene is left open where the match is weak. A clone size is listed for some rows: how often the clone was seen (once, few, many), or a class if it is expanded.

len,d_gene,j_gene,abundance,v_gene,CDR3nt,CDR3aa
15,.,TRBJ1-1,once,TRBV28,TGTGCCAGCGTTTCAAGAGACAGTGAAATCAATGAAGCTTTCTTT,CASVSRDSEINEAFF
15,TRBD2,TRBJ2-5,.,TRBV7-2,TGTGCCAGCAGCTTCCAAGCGGGGTCGCAAGAGACCCAGTACTTC,CASSFQAGSQETQYF
14,.,TRBJ2-3,.,TRBV2,TGTGCCAGCAGTGAAGCGGTAGACACAGATACGCAGTATTTT,CASSEAVDTDTQYF
15,TRBD1,TRBJ2-1,.,TRBV28,TGTGCCAGCAGGCCAGGGACAGGGAAATTCAATGAGCAGTTCTTC,CASRPGTGKFNEQFF
12,.,TRBJ1-1,.,TRBV19,TGTGCCAGTGCTTGGGGGCACACTGAAGCTTTCTTT,CASAWGHTEAFF
16,TRBD1,TRBJ2-1,.,TRBV9,TGTGCCAGCAGCCCCGGGACAGGGATACTGGACAATGAGCAGTTCTTC,CASSPGTGILDNEQFF
16,.,TRBJ2-2,.,TRBV6-1,TGTGCCAGCAGTGACTTGAGAGGGGGGGACACCGGGGAGCTGTTTTTT,CASSDLRGGDTGELFF
15,TRBD2,TRBJ2-1,once,TRBV6-6,TGTGCCAGCAGTCAGAGCGGGGGCGTATACAATGAGCAGTTCTTC,CASSQSGGVYNEQFF
14,TRBD1,TRBJ1-6,.,TRBV2,TGTGCCAGCGGCACAGGGACAGGTAGTTCACCCCTCCACTTT,CASGTGTGSSPLHF
14,.,TRBJ2-5,.,TRBV18,TGTGCCAGCTCACCACAGGAGTGGAGGGAGACCCAGTACTTC,CASSPQEWRETQYF
14,TRBD1,TRBJ2-7,few,TRBV6-5,TGTGCCAGCAGGCTGGGGCAGGGGGTTAACGAGCAGTACTTC,CASRLGQGVNEQYF
15,.,TRBJ1-5,.,TRBV28,TGTGCCAGCAGGAGGGCGGGATATAGCAATCAGCCCCAGCATTTT,CASRRAGYSNQPQHF
14,.,TRBJ1-3,.,TRBV28,TGTGCCAGCAGTCTGCCTACTAGTCCGGGCACCATATATTTT,CASSLPTSPGTIYF
15,TRBD1,TRBJ2-2,.,TRBV18,TGTGCCAGCTCACCGGGACAGGGGTACACCGGGGAGCTGTTTTTT,CASSPGQGYTGELFF
14,.,TRBJ1-3,.,TRBV5-4,TGTGCCAGCAGCTTGGCCGAGGGTGGAAACACCATATATTTT,CASSLAEGGNTIYF
16,TRBD1,TRBJ2-2,few,TRBV27,TGTGCCAGCAGTTCCCTAAAACAGGGGGCCTACGGGGAGCTGTTTTTT,CASSSLKQGAYGELFF
15,TRBD1,TRBJ2-7,.,TRBV7-3,TGTGCCAGCAGCGAGGGGGCGGACAGCTCCTACGAGCAGTACTTC,CASSEGADSSYEQYF
15,.,TRBJ2-3,.,TRBV2,TGTGCCAGCTTCCCGGTGGACCGGGACACAGATACGCAGTATTTT,CASFPVDRDTDTQYF
15,TRBD1,TRBJ2-2,.,TRBV7-7,TGTGCTAGCAGCTTACAGGGACAGGATACCGGGGAGCTGTTTTTT,CASSLQGQDTGELFF
13,.,TRBJ1-1,.,TRBV29-1,TGCAGCGTTGAGCGGGGTACTGGTACTGAAGCTTTCTTT,CSVERGTGTEAFF
13,.,TRBJ1-2,.,TRBV28,TGTGCCGGCAGTTGGGGCGAAAACTATGGCTACACCTTC,CAGSWGENYGYTF
18,TRBD2,TRBJ2-1,.,TRBV4-2,TGTGCCAGCAGCCAAGAATCGCTAGCGGGGGGGCGCCCCGGAGAGCAGTTCTTC,CASSQESLAGGRPGEQFF
15,.,TRBJ1-2,.,TRBV28,TGTGCCAGCAGTGCCCCCGTGGGGGGAACCTATGGCTACACCTTC,CASSAPVGGTYGYTF
12,TRBD2,TRBJ2-7,.,TRBV7-2,TGTGCCAGCAGCCCCCTGCAGCGGGAGCCGTACTTC,CASSPLQREPYF
12,.,TRBJ1-2,once,TRBV10-3,TGTGCCGCAGGGGAGCCGAACTATGGCTACACCTTC,CAAGEPNYGYTF
17,.,TRBJ2-6,.,TRBV28,TGTGCCAGCAGTTCTGGGCGGAAGGGGACTGGGGCCAACGTCCTGACTTTC,CASSSGRKGTGANVLTF
13,.,TRBJ1-1,once,TRBV7-6,TGTGCCAGCAGCTCTCAGACAAACACTGAAGCTTTCTTT,CASSSQTNTEAFF
15,TRBD1,TRBJ1-2,.,TRBV5-5,TGTGCCAGCAGCCAACAGACAGGGGCGCTTTATGGCTACACCTTC,CASSQQTGALYGYTF
13,.,TRBJ1-5,.,TRBV5-1,TGCGCCAGCAGATTAGGGGAGGGCCAGCCCCAGCATTTT,CASRLGEGQPQHF
13,.,TRBJ1-2,.,TRBV10-3,TGTGCCATCAGTGAGTCCCCGACAGAGATCGACACCTTC,CAISESPTEIDTF
16,TRBD2,TRBJ2-5,.,TRBV4-1,TGCGCCAGCAGCCAAGGTTTAGGGACTACCTTAGAGACCCAGTACTTC,CASSQGLGTTLETQYF
17,TRBD2,TRBJ2-1,.,TRBV5-1,TGCGCCAGCAGCCCCAGACTAGCGGGAGAGTGGGTGAATGAGCAGTTCTTC,CASSPRLAGEWVNEQFF
12,.,TRBJ2-7,.,TRBV5-1,TGCGCCAGCAGCTCGGAGTCCTACGAGCAGTACTTC,CASSSESYEQYF
13,TRBD2,TRBJ2-1,few,TRBV29-1,TGCAGCTCCCGACTAGCGGGGGCCAATGAGCAGTTCTTC,CSSRLAGANEQFF
13,TRBD2,TRBJ2-1,.,TRBV19,TGTGCCAGTAGTACCCGGGGGGAGCGTGAGCAGTTCTTC,CASSTRGEREQFF
11,.,TRBJ1-1,.,TRBV29-1,TGCAGCGTTGTTAGGGGGACTGAAGCTTTCTTT,CSVVRGTEAFF
15,.,TRBJ1-2,.,TRBV9,TGTGCCAGCAGCGCCGGGGATAACTACAACTATGGCTACACCTTC,CASSAGDNYNYGYTF
13,.,TRBJ2-7,few,TRBV7-9,TGTGCCAGCGGGCCGGACGGACTATACGAGCAGTACTTC,CASGPDGLYEQYF
12,.,TRBJ2-3,.,TRBV7-2,TGTGCCAGCAGCTACCAGGTAGATACGCAGTATTTT,CASSYQVDTQYF